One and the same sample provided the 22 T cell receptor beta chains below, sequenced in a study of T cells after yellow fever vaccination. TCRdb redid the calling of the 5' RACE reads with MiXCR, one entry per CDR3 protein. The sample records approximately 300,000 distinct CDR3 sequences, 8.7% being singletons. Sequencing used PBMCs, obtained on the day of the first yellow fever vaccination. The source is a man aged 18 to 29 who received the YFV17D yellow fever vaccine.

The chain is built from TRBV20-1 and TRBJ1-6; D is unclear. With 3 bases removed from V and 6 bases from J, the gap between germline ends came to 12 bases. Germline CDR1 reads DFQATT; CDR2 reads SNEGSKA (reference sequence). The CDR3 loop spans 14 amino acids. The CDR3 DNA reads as TGCAGTGCTAGTCAGATTAGCTCTAATTCACCCCTCCACTTT. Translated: CSASQISSNSPLHF.

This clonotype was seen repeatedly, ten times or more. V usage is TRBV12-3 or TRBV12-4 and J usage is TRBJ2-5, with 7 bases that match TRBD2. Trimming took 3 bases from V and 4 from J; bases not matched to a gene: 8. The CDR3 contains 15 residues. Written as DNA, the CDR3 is TGTGCCAGCAGTTTTGCCCGTAGGGAGGGAGAGACCCAGTACTTC. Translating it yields CASSFARREGETQYF.

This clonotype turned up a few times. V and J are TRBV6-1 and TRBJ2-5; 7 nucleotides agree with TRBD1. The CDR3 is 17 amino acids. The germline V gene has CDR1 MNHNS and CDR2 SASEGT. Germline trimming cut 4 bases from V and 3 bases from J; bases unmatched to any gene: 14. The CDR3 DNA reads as TGTGCCAGCAGTGTCACCGGGACAGAAGTGACCAAAGAGACCCAGTACTTC. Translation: CASSVTGTEVTKETQYF.

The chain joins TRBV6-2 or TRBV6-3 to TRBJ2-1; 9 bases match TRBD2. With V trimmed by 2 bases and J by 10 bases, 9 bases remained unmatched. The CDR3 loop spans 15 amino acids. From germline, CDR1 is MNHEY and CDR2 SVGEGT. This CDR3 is CASSYGSGGSGEQFF. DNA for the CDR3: TGTGCCAGCAGTTACGGTAGCGGGGGTTCTGGAGAGCAGTTCTTC.

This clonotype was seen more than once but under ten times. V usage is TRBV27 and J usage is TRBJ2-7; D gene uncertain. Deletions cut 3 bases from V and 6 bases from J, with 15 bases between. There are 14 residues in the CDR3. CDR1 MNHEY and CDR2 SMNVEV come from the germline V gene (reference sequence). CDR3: CASSFSAPSREQYF. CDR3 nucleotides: TGTGCCAGCAGTTTCTCGGCTCCAAGCCGCGAGCAGTACTTC.

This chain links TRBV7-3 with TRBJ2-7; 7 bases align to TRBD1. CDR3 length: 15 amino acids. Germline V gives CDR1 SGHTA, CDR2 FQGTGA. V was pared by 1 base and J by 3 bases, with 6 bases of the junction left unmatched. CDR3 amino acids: CASSLRPGQDYEQYF. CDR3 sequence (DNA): TGTGCCAGCAGCTTAAGGCCCGGACAGGACTACGAGCAGTACTTC.

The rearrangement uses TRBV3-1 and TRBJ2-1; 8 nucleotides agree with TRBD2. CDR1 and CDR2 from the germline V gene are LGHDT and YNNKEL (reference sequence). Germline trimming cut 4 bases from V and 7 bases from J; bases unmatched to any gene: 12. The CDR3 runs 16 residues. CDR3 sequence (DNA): TGTGCCAGCAGCCTCCACGGGGGGGGCAGGATAAATGAGCAGTTCTTC. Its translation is CASSLHGGGRINEQFF.

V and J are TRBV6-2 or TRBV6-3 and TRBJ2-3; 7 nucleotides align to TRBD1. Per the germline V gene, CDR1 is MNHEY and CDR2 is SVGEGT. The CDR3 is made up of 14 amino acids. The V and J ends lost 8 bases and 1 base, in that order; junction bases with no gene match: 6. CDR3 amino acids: CASGRGQRTDTQYF. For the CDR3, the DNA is TGTGCCAGCGGAAGGGGACAGCGCACAGATACGCAGTATTTT.

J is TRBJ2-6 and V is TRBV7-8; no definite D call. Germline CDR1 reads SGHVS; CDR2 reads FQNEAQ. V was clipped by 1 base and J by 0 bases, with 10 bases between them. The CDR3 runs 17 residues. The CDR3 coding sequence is TGTGCCAGCAGCTTAGTGTCAGTCCTCTCTGGGGCCAACGTCCTGACTTTC. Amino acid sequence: CASSLVSVLSGANVLTF.

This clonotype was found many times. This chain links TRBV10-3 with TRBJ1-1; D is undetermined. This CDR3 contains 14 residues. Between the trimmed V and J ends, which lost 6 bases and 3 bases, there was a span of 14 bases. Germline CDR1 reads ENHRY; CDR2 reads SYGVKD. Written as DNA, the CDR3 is TGTGCCATCAGACGTGACGACCTCTACACTGAAGCTTTCTTT. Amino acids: CAIRRDDLYTEAFF.

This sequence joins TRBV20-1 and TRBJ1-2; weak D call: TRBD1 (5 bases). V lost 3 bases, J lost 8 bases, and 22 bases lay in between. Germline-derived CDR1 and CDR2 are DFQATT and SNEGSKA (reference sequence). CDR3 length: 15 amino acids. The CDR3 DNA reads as TGCAGTGCTAGTCGGGGCGCCCGGGGGGATGCGGGCTACACCTTC. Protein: CSASRGARGDAGYTF.

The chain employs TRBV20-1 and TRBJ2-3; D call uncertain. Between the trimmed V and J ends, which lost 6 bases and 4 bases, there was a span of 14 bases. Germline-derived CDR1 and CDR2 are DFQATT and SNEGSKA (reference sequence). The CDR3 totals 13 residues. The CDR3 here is CSAGEPPPDTQYF. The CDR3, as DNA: TGCAGTGCCGGAGAACCCCCCCCAGATACGCAGTATTTT.

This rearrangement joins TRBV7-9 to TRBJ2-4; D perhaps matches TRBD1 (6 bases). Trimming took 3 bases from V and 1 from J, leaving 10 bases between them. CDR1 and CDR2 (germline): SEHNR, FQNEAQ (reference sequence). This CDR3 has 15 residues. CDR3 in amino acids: CASSFEGEAKNIQYF. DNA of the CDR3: TGTGCCAGCAGCTTCGAGGGGGAGGCCAAAAACATTCAGTACTTC.

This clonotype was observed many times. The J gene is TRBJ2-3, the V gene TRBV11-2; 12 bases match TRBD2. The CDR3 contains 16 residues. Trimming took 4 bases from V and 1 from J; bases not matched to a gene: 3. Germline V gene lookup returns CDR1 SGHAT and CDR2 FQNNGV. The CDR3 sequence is CASSSRTSGGTDTQYF. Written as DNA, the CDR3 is TGTGCCAGCAGCTCTCGGACTAGCGGGGGCACAGATACGCAGTATTTT. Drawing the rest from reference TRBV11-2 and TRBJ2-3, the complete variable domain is EAGVAQSPRYKIIEKRQSVAFWCNPISGHATLYWYQQILGQGPKLLIQFQNNGVVDDSQLPKDRFSAERLKGVDSTLKIQPAKLEDSAVYLCASSSRTSGGTDTQYFGPGTRLTVL.

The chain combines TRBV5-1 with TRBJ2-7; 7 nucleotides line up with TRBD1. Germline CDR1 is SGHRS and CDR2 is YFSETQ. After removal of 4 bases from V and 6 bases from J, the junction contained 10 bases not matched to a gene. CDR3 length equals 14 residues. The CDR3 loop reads CASSTSLDRVEQYF. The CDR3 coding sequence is TGCGCCAGCAGCACCTCGCTTGACAGGGTCGAGCAGTACTTC.

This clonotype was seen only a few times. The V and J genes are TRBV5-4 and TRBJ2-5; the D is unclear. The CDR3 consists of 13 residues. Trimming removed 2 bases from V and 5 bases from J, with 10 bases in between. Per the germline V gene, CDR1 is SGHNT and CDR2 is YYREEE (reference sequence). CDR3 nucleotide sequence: TGTGCCAGCAGCTTTCCGGGTAGGGAGACCCAGTACTTC. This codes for CASSFPGRETQYF.

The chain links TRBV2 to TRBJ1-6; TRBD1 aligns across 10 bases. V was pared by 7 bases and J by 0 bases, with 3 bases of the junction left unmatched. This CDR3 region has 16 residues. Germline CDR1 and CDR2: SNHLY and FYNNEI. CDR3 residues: CASTWTGGSYNSPLHF. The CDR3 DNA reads TGTGCCAGCACCTGGACAGGGGGCTCCTATAATTCACCCCTCCACTTT.

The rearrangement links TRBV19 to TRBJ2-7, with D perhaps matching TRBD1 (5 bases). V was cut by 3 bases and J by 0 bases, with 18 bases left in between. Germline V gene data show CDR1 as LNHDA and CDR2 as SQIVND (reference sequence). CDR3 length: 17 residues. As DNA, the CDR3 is TGTGCCAGTAGTATGGGGCAGTTAGGATACGGCTCCTACGAGCAGTACTTC. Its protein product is CASSMGQLGYGSYEQYF.

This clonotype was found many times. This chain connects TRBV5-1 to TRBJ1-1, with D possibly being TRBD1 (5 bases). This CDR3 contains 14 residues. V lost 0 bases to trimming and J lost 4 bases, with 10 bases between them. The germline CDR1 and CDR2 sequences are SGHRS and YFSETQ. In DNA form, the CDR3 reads TGCGCCAGCAGCTTGGAGGCAGGGAGCACTGAAGCTTTCTTT. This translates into CASSLEAGSTEAFF.

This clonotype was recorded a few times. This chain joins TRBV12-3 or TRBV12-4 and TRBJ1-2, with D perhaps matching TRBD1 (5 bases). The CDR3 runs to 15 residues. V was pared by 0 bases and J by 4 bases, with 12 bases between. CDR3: CASSLALTGGYGYTF. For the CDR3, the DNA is TGTGCCAGCAGTTTAGCGCTAACCGGGGGCTATGGCTACACCTTC.

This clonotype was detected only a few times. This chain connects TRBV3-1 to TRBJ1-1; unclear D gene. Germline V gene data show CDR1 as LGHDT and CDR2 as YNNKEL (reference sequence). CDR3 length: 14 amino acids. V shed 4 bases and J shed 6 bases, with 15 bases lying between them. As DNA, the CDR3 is TGTGCCAGCAGCCTTGGAATCTCGGCGGCTGAAGCTTTCTTT. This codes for CASSLGISAAEAFF.

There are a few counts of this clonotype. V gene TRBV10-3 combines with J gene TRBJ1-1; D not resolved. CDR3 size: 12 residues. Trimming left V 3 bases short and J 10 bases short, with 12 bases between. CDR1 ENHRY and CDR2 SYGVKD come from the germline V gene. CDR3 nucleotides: TGTGCCATCAGTGACCACACGGAGGGAGCTTTCTTT. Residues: CAISDHTEGAFF.